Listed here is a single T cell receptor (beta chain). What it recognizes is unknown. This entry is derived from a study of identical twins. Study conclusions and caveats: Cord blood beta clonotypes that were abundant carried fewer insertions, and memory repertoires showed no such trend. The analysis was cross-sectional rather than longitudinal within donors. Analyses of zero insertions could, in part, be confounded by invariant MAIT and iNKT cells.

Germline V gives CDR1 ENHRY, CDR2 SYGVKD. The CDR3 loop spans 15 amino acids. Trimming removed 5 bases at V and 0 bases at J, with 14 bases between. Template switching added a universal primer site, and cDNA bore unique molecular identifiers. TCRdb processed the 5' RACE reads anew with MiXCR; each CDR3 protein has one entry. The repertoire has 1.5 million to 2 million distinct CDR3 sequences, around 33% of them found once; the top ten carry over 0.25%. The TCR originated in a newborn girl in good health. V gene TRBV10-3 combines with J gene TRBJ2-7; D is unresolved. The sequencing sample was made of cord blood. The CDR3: CAISTARASSYEQYF. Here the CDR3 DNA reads TGTGCCATCAGTACAGCCCGGGCTAGCTCCTACGAGCAGTACTTC.